Following are 24 T cell receptor beta chains from one sample sequenced in a study of graft-versus-host responses after intestinal transplantation. No cognate antigen is known for these TCRs. The method was immunoSEQ multiplex PCR; TCRdb's version includes in-frame clones alone and lacks a portion of them. The sample includes about 100,000 clones, about nine tenths of them seen just once. The starting material was unstimulated CD4+ T cells sorted from spleen or lymph node cells, obtained before transplant. Receptors originate from a human donor who was the organ donor for an intestinal transplant.

The chain combines TRBV9 with TRBJ2-5; possibly TRBD1 for D (5 bases). V lost 4 bases, J lost 5 bases, and 9 bases lay in between. Germline CDR1 and CDR2: SGDLS and YYNGEE. This CDR3 is 12 amino acids long. CDR3 protein: CASSPNRETQYF. The CDR3 nucleotides read TGTGCCAGCAGCCCAAACAGGGAGACCCAGTACTTC.

This clone was detected only once. This chain connects TRBV19 to TRBJ2-2; unclear D gene. V was shortened by 3 bases and J by 7 bases, with 6 bases between the two germline ends. This CDR3 contains 12 residues. Germline V gene lookup returns CDR1 LNHDA and CDR2 SQIVND (reference sequence). The CDR3 nucleotides are TGTGCCAGTAGTATTGGGGTCGGGGAGCTGTTTTTT. Translating gives CASSIGVGELFF.

The chain joins TRBV6-4 to TRBJ1-1; D is unclear. This CDR3 spans 18 amino acids. V was trimmed by 0 bases and J by 4 bases, leaving 21 bases between them. Germline loops: CDR1 MRHNA, CDR2 SNTAGT. CDR3 coding DNA: TGTGCCAGCAGTGACTCCATTCCCGTAAGGCCGGGTACCACTGAAGCTTTCTTT. It translates to CASSDSIPVRPGTTEAFF.

The chain employs TRBV28 and TRBJ2-7; no clear D gene. The CDR3 has 14 amino acids. Between the trimmed V and J ends, which lost 4 bases and 0 bases, there was a span of 10 bases. Germline lookup yields CDR1 MDHEN and CDR2 SYDVKM. The DNA for the CDR3 is TGTGCCAGCAGTTCCGCCAACCTCTCCTACGAGCAGTACTTC. Translation gives CASSSANLSYEQYF. Looking up the rest from reference TRBV28 and TRBJ2-7 gives the full variable domain: DVKVTQSSRYLVKRTGEKVFLECVQDMDHENMFWYRQDPGLGLRLIYFSYDVKMKEKGDIPEGYSVSREKKERFSLILESASTNQTSMYLCASSSANLSYEQYFGPGTRLTVT.

The V call is TRBV6-1, the J call TRBJ1-1; tentative D call: TRBD1 (5 bases). V was cut by 6 bases and J by 7 bases, with 12 bases left in between. Germline assignment: CDR1 MNHNS and CDR2 SASEGT. The CDR3 consists of 12 residues. CDR3 in amino acids: CASSQGRYEAFF. CDR3 coding DNA: TGTGCCAGCAGCCAGGGACGGTATGAAGCTTTCTTT.

The rearrangement uses TRBV6-6 and TRBJ2-7; maybe TRBD1 (6 bases). With 2 bases removed from V and 4 bases from J, the gap between germline ends came to 12 bases. Per germline, CDR1 MNHNY and CDR2 SVGAGI (reference sequence). The CDR3 loop spans 14 amino acids. The CDR3 spells CASSYTGQLYEQYF. For the CDR3, the DNA is TGTGCCAGCAGTTACACCGGACAGCTTTACGAGCAGTACTTC.

This chain uses TRBV25-1 with TRBJ1-1; 7 bases map to TRBD1. Germline CDR1 and CDR2: MGHDK and SYGVNS. V trimming: 5 bases; J trimming: 4 bases; junction bases outside the gene matches: 7. CDR3 length: 14 residues. The CDR3 coding sequence is TGTGCCAGCAGTATTAGACAGGGCAGCACTGAAGCTTTCTTT. This translates into CASSIRQGSTEAFF.

V gene TRBV11-3 combines with J gene TRBJ2-7; D gene unclear. V shed 6 bases and J shed 2 bases, with 8 bases lying between them. The CDR3 consists of 12 residues. The germline CDR1 and CDR2 sequences are SGHNT and YENEEA. The CDR3 coding sequence is TGTGCCAGCAGGGGTGGGACCTACGAGCAGTACTTC. Translating gives CASRGGTYEQYF. Using reference TRBV11-3 and TRBJ2-7 for the parts outside the CDR3, the full variable domain is EAGVVQSPRYKIIEKKQPVAFWCNPISGHNTLYWYLQNLGQGPELLIRYENEEAVDDSQLPKDRFSAERLKGVDSTLKIQPAELGDSAVYLCASRGGTYEQYFGPGTRLTVT.

The gene calls are TRBV9 and TRBJ1-2; D gene ambiguous. V shed 7 bases and J shed 7 bases, with 5 bases lying between them. This CDR3 comprises 9 residues. Germline V CDR1 and CDR2: SGDLS, YYNGEE. The CDR3 protein is CASWGGYTF. The CDR3 coding sequence is TGTGCCAGCTGGGGTGGCTACACCTTC.

The chain couples TRBV5-1 to TRBJ2-1; 8 bases match TRBD2. There are 13 residues in the CDR3. With 7 bases clipped from V and 6 bases from J, the junction kept 6 bases outside the gene matches. Germline lookup yields CDR1 SGHRS and CDR2 YFSETQ. CDR3 nucleotide sequence: TGCGCCAGCGGGAGCGGGAGCGTCAATGAGCAGTTCTTC. It translates to CASGSGSVNEQFF.

V gene TRBV7-8 combines with J gene TRBJ2-5; a possible D gene is TRBD1 (6 bases). Germline V lookup: CDR1 SGHVS, CDR2 FQNEAQ. This CDR3 is 16 amino acids long. V shed 1 base and J shed 5 bases, with 17 bases lying between them. CDR3 region: CASSLGARGGVETQYF. As DNA, the CDR3 is TGTGCCAGCAGCTTAGGCGCCAGGGGTGGAGTGGAGACCCAGTACTTC.

This clone was detected only once. The chain has TRBV10-2 and TRBJ1-3; no reliable D call. V dropped 6 bases and J dropped 4 bases, with 19 bases sitting between them. CDR3 size: 16 residues. Per germline, CDR1 WSHSY and CDR2 SAAADI. CDR3 in DNA: TGCGCCAGCAGAGACTCGGGCTCTCCGACCGGAAACACCATATATTTT. Translating it yields CASRDSGSPTGNTIYF.

This clone was recorded a few times. The chain links TRBV2 to TRBJ1-6, with D maybe TRBD1 (5 bases). Trimming removed 9 bases at V and 0 bases at J, with 12 bases between. Germline V gene sequence: CDR1 SNHLY, CDR2 FYNNEI. This CDR3 has 15 residues. CDR3 region: CASWDLSSYNSPLHF. CDR3 DNA: TGTGCCAGTTGGGACCTGAGCTCCTATAATTCACCCCTCCACTTT.

The gene calls are TRBV4-2 and TRBJ2-7, with 9 positions matching TRBD2. The CDR3 has 17 residues. V was pared by 1 base and J by 4 bases, with 11 bases of the junction left unmatched. Germline V gene lookup returns CDR1 LGHNA and CDR2 YNFKEQ. The CDR3 DNA sequence: TGTGCCAGCAGCCAAGGGGTGCGGGAGGGCAAAACGTACGAGCAGTACTTC. It codes for CASSQGVREGKTYEQYF.

The table lists this clone with a few counts. This sequence joins TRBV19 and TRBJ2-1; 8 nucleotides agree with TRBD2. CDR1 is LNHDA, CDR2 SQIVND, per germline (reference sequence). V shed 6 bases and J 0 bases; nucleotides not matched to a gene: 1. CDR3 size: 14 residues. Written as DNA, the CDR3 is TGTGCCAGTAGGCGGGGGGTCTCCTACAATGAGCAGTTCTTC. Its translation: CASRRGVSYNEQFF.

The gene calls are TRBV4-1 and TRBJ1-2; D call uncertain. The CDR3 is 13 amino acids. Trimming removed 0 bases at V and 8 bases at J, with 10 bases between. Germline V gives CDR1 MGHRA, CDR2 YSYEKL. The CDR3 region has the DNA TGCGCCAGCAGCCAAGATGAGGGAAGGGGCTACACCTTC. This codes for CASSQDEGRGYTF.

This clone has only a few counts. The genes are TRBV15 and TRBJ1-6, with no clear D. Germline V lookup: CDR1 LNHNV, CDR2 YYDKDF (reference sequence). The CDR3 is 14 amino acids. Trimming removed 0 bases at V and 13 bases at J, with 13 bases between. The CDR3 bases are TGTGCCACCAGCAGAGACAAGGGCCCCTTGCCCCTCCACTTT. Its protein product is CATSRDKGPLPLHF.

J is TRBJ1-5 and V is TRBV21-1; the table assigns TRBD1, which was not confirmed against the DNA. TRBV21-1 is marked as a pseudogene. This CDR3 has 15 amino acids. DNA for the CDR3: TGTGCCAGCAGCAAGGAGACAGGGGTCCTCCAGCCCCAGCATTTT. Protein product: CASSKETGVLQPQHF.

The chain uses TRBV15 and TRBJ2-3; maybe TRBD2 (5 bases). The CDR3 is 15 amino acids. V was trimmed by 0 bases and J by 6 bases, leaving 13 bases between them. Germline V gives CDR1 LNHNV, CDR2 YYDKDF (reference sequence). The CDR3 coding sequence is TGTGCCACCAGCAGAGATAGAGGCAGCGGTGATACGCAGTATTTT. This sequence encodes CATSRDRGSGDTQYF.

J is TRBJ1-5 and V is TRBV19, with 9 nucleotides matching TRBD1. The CDR3 has 15 residues. V was pared by 7 bases and J by 6 bases, with 10 bases of the junction left unmatched. Germline values: CDR1 LNHDA, CDR2 SQIVND (reference sequence). The CDR3 DNA sequence: TGTGCCAGTATAAAAGGGACAGGGCAAGGTCAGCCCCAGCATTTT. This sequence encodes CASIKGTGQGQPQHF.

This clone was seen a single time. The CDR3 is CASSEGSGSPYEQYF. The DNA for the CDR3 is TGTGCCAGCAGTGAAGGTAGCGGGAGCCCTTACGAGCAGTACTTC. The chain links TRBV6-1 to TRBJ2-7, with 9 bases fitting TRBD2. This CDR3 spans 15 amino acids. The germline gives CDR1 MNHNS, CDR2 SASEGT. V was pared by 1 base and J by 4 bases, with 5 bases of the junction left unmatched.

V and J are TRBV7-2 and TRBJ2-1, with D possibly being TRBD2 (6 bases). Trimming left V 5 bases short and J 9 bases short, with 17 bases between. This CDR3 spans 14 amino acids. CDR1 is SGHTA, CDR2 FQGNSA, per germline. CDR3: CASSRHGGVGEQFF. The DNA of the CDR3 is TGTGCCAGCAGCCGACACGGGGGAGTTGGTGAGCAGTTCTTC.

The genes are TRBV10-3 and TRBJ2-1, with 8 positions matching TRBD1. CDR3 size: 15 residues. Looked up from germline, CDR1 is ENHRY and CDR2 is SYGVKD. V shed 0 bases and J 9 bases; nucleotides not matched to a gene: 7. The CDR3: CAISESLRRGPEQFF. CDR3 bases: TGTGCCATCAGTGAGTCGTTACGCAGGGGGCCTGAGCAGTTCTTC.

V and J are TRBV18 and TRBJ2-1, with 10 positions matching TRBD2. Losses at the gene ends were 2 bases for V and 4 bases for J; bases not matched to a gene: 17. This CDR3 contains 20 residues. Germline values: CDR1 KGHSH, CDR2 LQKENI. The chain's CDR3 is CASSPKDRVFQGLAYNEQFF. In DNA, the CDR3 is TGTGCCAGCTCACCAAAGGACAGGGTTTTTCAGGGACTAGCGTACAATGAGCAGTTCTTC.